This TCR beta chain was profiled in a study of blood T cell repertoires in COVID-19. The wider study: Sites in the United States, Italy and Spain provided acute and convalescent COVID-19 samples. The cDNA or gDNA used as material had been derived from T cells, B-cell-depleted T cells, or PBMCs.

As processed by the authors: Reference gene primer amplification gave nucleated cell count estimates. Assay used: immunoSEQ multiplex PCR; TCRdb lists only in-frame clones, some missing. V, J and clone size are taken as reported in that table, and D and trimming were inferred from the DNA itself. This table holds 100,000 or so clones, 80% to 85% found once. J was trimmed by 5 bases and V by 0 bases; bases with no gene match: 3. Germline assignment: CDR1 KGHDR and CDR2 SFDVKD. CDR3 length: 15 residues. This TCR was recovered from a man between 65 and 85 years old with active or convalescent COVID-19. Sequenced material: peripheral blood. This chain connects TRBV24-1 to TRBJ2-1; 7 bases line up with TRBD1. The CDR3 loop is CATSDLSRGNNEQFF. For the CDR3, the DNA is TGTGCCACCAGTGATTTGTCCAGGGGGAACAATGAGCAGTTCTTC.